This TCR beta chain was found in a study of cytomegalovirus exposure and HLA in healthy donors. At the level of the study: As released early, the data held some 80 million unique TCRs from HLA-typed donors.

PCR used 60 Vbeta primers and 13 Jbeta primers. Clones were read by immunoSEQ multiplex PCR, and TCRdb kept only the in-frame ones, dropping some. The sample includes about 200,000 clones, over 65% of them seen just once. With respect to this clone: Its antigen remains unidentified.

Likely unrecorded immune exposures existed in these nominally healthy donors. Study-wide findings and caveats: A later analysis linked a missense variant in DCLRE1C to the trimming of TCR beta V and J genes.

This CDR3 spans 15 amino acids. Germline V gene sequence: CDR1 SGDLS, CDR2 YYNGEE. The V end was cut by 3 bases, the J end by 10 bases, with 17 bases between. J is TRBJ1-6 and V is TRBV9; D is undetermined. Sequences were obtained from PBMCs. This sequence originates from a man aged 18 to 29 in good health and CMV-seronegative. For the CDR3, the DNA is TGTGCCAGCAGCGAAGAGACACCCCTTCAATCACCCCTCCACTTT. Translated: CASSEETPLQSPLHF.